These 20 T cell receptor beta chains were sequenced from one sample in a study of blood T cell repertoires in COVID-19. Assay: immunoSEQ multiplex PCR; the TCRdb copy retains only in-frame clones and omits some. The top ten clones hold about 10% of a sample with roughly 390,000 clones, approximately 87% of them seen once. Sequenced: peripheral blood. These receptors were taken from a woman younger than 45 with COVID-19, enrolled during active disease.

The chain combines TRBV10-3 with TRBJ2-7; weak D call: TRBD1 (5 bases). The length of the CDR3 is 14 residues. Germline V gene sequence: CDR1 ENHRY, CDR2 SYGVKD. Trimming left V 4 bases short and J 4 bases short, with 14 bases between. As DNA, the CDR3 is TGTGCCATCAGTGGACAGCCTGAGGAATACGAGCAGTACTTC. This translates into CAISGQPEEYEQYF.

This chain's CDR3 is CASGVTGGGGYGYTF. For the CDR3, the DNA is TGTGCCAGCGGCGTAACCGGGGGAGGAGGCTATGGCTACACCTTC. The chain carries TRBV5-6 and TRBJ1-2; the D gene is possibly TRBD1 (5 bases). The V end lost 7 bases, the J end lost 4 bases, and 20 bases lay between the germline ends. Germline CDR1 SGHDT, CDR2 YYEEEE. The CDR3 covers 15 residues. Based on the CDR3 plus reference TRBV5-6 and TRBJ1-2, the full variable domain is DAGVTQSPTHLIKTRGQQVTLRCSPKSGHDTVSWYQQALGQGPQFIFQYYEEEERQRGNFPDRFSGHQFPNYSSELNVNALLLGDSALYLCASGVTGGGGYGYTFGSGTRLTVV.

A single count supports this clone. This sequence joins TRBV2 and TRBJ1-5; maybe TRBD1 (5 bases). Trimming took 1 base from V and 2 from J, leaving 6 bases between them. The CDR3 sequence is 14 residues long. Germline assignment: CDR1 SNHLY and CDR2 FYNNEI. DNA for the CDR3: TGTGCCAGCAGTGAAGGGGGGGGCAATCAGCCCCAGCATTTT. Encoded protein: CASSEGGGNQPQHF.

CDR3 region: CSVEGGRSSGSYEQYF. The CDR3 DNA reads TGCAGCGTTGAAGGAGGCCGGTCTAGCGGGAGCTACGAGCAGTACTTC. This sequence joins TRBV29-1 and TRBJ2-7; TRBD2 aligns across 10 bases. V trimming: 1 base; J trimming: 3 bases; junction bases outside the gene matches: 9. Looked up from germline, CDR1 is SQVTM and CDR2 is ANQGSEA. The CDR3 runs to 16 residues.

CDR3 sequence (DNA): TGTGCCAGCACGGGGTATAGCAATCAGCCCCAGCATTTT. Protein sequence: CASTGYSNQPQHF. The chain couples TRBV6-5 to TRBJ1-5; D is uncertain. CDR1 and CDR2 from the germline V gene are MNHEY and SVGAGI. The ends were cut back, 7 bases at V and 0 bases at J, with 7 bases in the middle. This CDR3 spans 13 amino acids.

The gene calls are TRBV24-1 and TRBJ2-2; D may be TRBD2 (5 bases). This CDR3 is built from 14 residues. From germline, CDR1 is KGHDR and CDR2 SFDVKD. Trimming removed 1 base at V and 7 bases at J, with 9 bases between. The CDR3 spells CATSDFSGFGELFF. CDR3 coding DNA: TGTGCCACCAGTGATTTTTCGGGGTTCGGGGAGCTGTTTTTT.

This clone was detected a few times. V gene TRBV6-4 combines with J gene TRBJ2-7; possibly TRBD2 for D (7 bases). Germline-derived CDR1 and CDR2 are MRHNA and SNTAGT. The CDR3 totals 15 residues. The V end was cut by 8 bases, the J end by 3 bases, with 20 bases between. Written as DNA, the CDR3 is TGTGCCAGCGGGGGGGAAGACAGGATTCTCTACGAGCAGTACTTC. This encodes CASGGEDRILYEQYF.

The gene calls are TRBV2 and TRBJ1-2; D perhaps matches TRBD1 (6 bases). Germline V gene data show CDR1 as SNHLY and CDR2 as FYNNEI. The CDR3 is 15 residues long. V dropped 4 bases and J dropped 1 base, with 13 bases sitting between them. The CDR3 nucleotides read TGTGCCAGCAGTGTCGGGGGGGCTGTTAACTATGGCTACACCTTC. This encodes CASSVGGAVNYGYTF.

J is TRBJ1-5 and V is TRBV2, with TRBD1 identical over 8 bases. Germline-derived CDR1 and CDR2 are SNHLY and FYNNEI. Trimming removed 3 bases from V and 5 bases from J; junction bases left unmatched: 6. The CDR3 loop spans 15 amino acids. The CDR3 bases are TGTGCCAGCAGTGACAGGGGGCGGGCTGATCAGCCCCAGCATTTT. It encodes CASSDRGRADQPQHF.

The J gene is TRBJ1-2, the V gene TRBV6-5, with D maybe TRBD1 (5 bases). From germline, CDR1 is MNHEY and CDR2 SVGAGI. V was trimmed by 2 bases and J by 7 bases, leaving 20 bases between them. The CDR3 runs 16 residues. CDR3 DNA: TGTGCCAGCAGTTACAGGATCGGGCAGGGTGTAGGTGGCTACACCTTC. It encodes CASSYRIGQGVGGYTF.

This clone was detected only once. The rearrangement links TRBV3-1 (or the pseudogene TRBV3-2) to TRBJ2-7, with D perhaps matching TRBD1 (5 bases). CDR1 LGHDT and CDR2 YNNKEL come from the germline V gene (reference sequence). This CDR3 contains 14 residues. V was pared by 3 bases and J by 6 bases, with 15 bases between. CDR3 DNA: TGTGCCAGCAGCCAGGGTGGGGCTGCGGTCGAGCAGTACTTC. Protein: CASSQGGAAVEQYF.

This clone was counted once. This chain joins TRBV19 and TRBJ1-5; D uncertain. The CDR3 has 15 residues. Trimming shortened V by 6 bases and J by 2 bases, and 14 bases separated the two germline ends. The germline V gene has CDR1 LNHDA and CDR2 SQIVND (reference sequence). The chain's CDR3 is CASSTQVVGNQPQHF. CDR3 nucleotides: TGTGCCAGTAGCACTCAGGTGGTAGGCAATCAGCCCCAGCATTTT.

The V gene is TRBV2, the J gene TRBJ2-1, with 8 bases aligning to TRBD1. Germline V gives CDR1 SNHLY, CDR2 FYNNEI. V shed 5 bases, J shed 4 bases, and the junction held 7 bases outside the gene matches. This CDR3 is 15 amino acids long. CDR3 nucleotides: TGTGCCAGCAGTTCCGACAGGGGAGCTTACAATGAGCAGTTCTTC. It codes for CASSSDRGAYNEQFF. The full variable domain, its missing parts supplied by reference TRBV2 and TRBJ2-1, is EPEVTQTPSHQVTQMGQEVILRCVPISNHLYFYWYRQILGQKVEFLVSFYNNEISEKSEIFDDQFSVERPDGSNFTLKIRSTKLEDSAMYFCASSSDRGAYNEQFFGPGTRLTVL.

V gene TRBV5-6 combines with J gene TRBJ2-5; D is unclear. V was trimmed by 0 bases and J by 1 base, leaving 10 bases between them. CDR3 size: 15 residues. The germline V gene encodes CDR1 SGHDT and CDR2 YYEEEE. DNA for the CDR3: TGTGCCAGCAGCTTGGGCGCAATGTCCCAAGAGACCCAGTACTTC. Amino acid sequence: CASSLGAMSQETQYF. Supplemented by reference TRBV5-6 and TRBJ2-5, the full variable domain reads DAGVTQSPTHLIKTRGQQVTLRCSPKSGHDTVSWYQQALGQGPQFIFQYYEEEERQRGNFPDRFSGHQFPNYSSELNVNALLLGDSALYLCASSLGAMSQETQYFGPGTRLLVL.

The rearrangement uses TRBV4-3 and TRBJ1-3; D remains ambiguous. The V end lost 1 base, the J end lost 7 bases, and 11 bases lay between the germline ends. The CDR3 is 14 residues long. Germline-derived CDR1 and CDR2 are LGHNA and YSLEER. The CDR3 DNA follows: TGCGCCAGCAGCCAAGGTGTGTACTGGAACACCATATATTTT. This translates into CASSQGVYWNTIYF.

The chain combines TRBV6-1 with TRBJ2-7; the D gene is possibly TRBD2 (6 bases). Trimming shortened V by 2 bases and J by 4 bases, and 24 bases separated the two germline ends. This CDR3 is 18 amino acids long. The germline V gene encodes CDR1 MNHNS and CDR2 SASEGT. The CDR3 loop is CASSEHLRLQAGFYEQYF. The CDR3 region has the DNA TGTGCCAGCAGTGAACACCTACGACTACAGGCGGGATTTTACGAGCAGTACTTC.

The CDR3 is CASSLAYTGGDEQYF. CDR3 nucleotide sequence: TGTGCCAGCAGCTTAGCCTATACAGGGGGGGACGAGCAGTACTTC. This sequence joins TRBV7-8 and TRBJ2-7; weak D call: TRBD1 (8 bases). In germline, CDR1 is SGHVS, CDR2 FQNEAQ. The CDR3 consists of 15 residues. Between the trimmed V and J ends, which lost 0 bases and 5 bases, there was a span of 14 bases.

This rearrangement joins TRBV13 to TRBJ2-7; D is unresolved. The V end lost 0 bases, the J end lost 2 bases, and 11 bases lay between the germline ends. Germline V gives CDR1 PRHDT, CDR2 FYEKMQ (reference sequence). The CDR3 has 15 residues. CDR3 in amino acids: CASSLGYLSTYEQYF. In nucleotides, the CDR3 is TGTGCCAGCAGCTTAGGGTACTTGTCTACCTACGAGCAGTACTTC.

The chain recombines TRBV2 with TRBJ2-2, with TRBD2 identical over 9 bases. This CDR3 contains 17 residues. Germline V gene sequence: CDR1 SNHLY, CDR2 FYNNEI. V dropped 7 bases and J dropped 9; count of bases not matched to a gene: 18. CDR3 loop: CASTNSGTSPVGRELFF. CDR3 in DNA: TGTGCCAGCACCAACTCAGGGACTAGCCCCGTCGGGCGGGAGCTGTTTTTT.

V is TRBV9 and J is TRBJ1-1; D is unresolved. Between the trimmed V and J ends, which lost 6 bases and 1 base, there was a span of 13 bases. Germline V gene data show CDR1 as SGDLS and CDR2 as YYNGEE. CDR3 length: 14 residues. CDR3: CASTDLRGNTEAFF. DNA of the CDR3: TGTGCCAGCACCGACCTTAGAGGGAACACTGAAGCTTTCTTT.